This T cell receptor (beta chain) was found in a study of shared clonotypes between healthy human individuals. Both ends counted, the CDR3 spans 13 residues. The germline gives CDR1 SNHLY, CDR2 FYNNEI. CD45RO-negative, CCR7-positively selected cells formed the naive CD8 fraction, excluding terminally differentiated effector memory CD45RA+ cells. Comment on this clone: A read error is likely, as this CDR3 ends without the conserved phenylalanine or tryptophan. Because the CDR3's place on the DNA is in doubt, the DNA is left out and the CDR3 is given as listed by TCRdb.

Per sorted-subset replicate PCR, input was about 180 ng DNA, representing tens of thousands of T cell genomes. Clones were read by immunoSEQ multiplex PCR, and TCRdb kept only the in-frame ones, dropping some. This sample has some 740,000 clones, with 80% to 95% found just once. The chain combines TRBV2 with TRBJ2-7; no DNA check was done on the table's D call, TRBD2. Sequenced input: naive CD8+ T cells sorted from blood. The TCR originated in a man aged 30-40 years in good health. CDR3 sequence reads: CASSELLTASVAS.